This T cell receptor beta chain was captured by sequencing in a study of cytomegalovirus exposure and HLA in healthy donors. PCR involved 60 Vbeta and 13 Jbeta primers. This table comes from immunoSEQ multiplex PCR, and its TCRdb copy is limited to in-frame clones, with some not included. The profile covers more than 95,000 clones, with 65% to 85% appearing a single time and approximately 14% taken by the ten largest. V was pared by 2 bases and J by 3 bases, with 5 bases of the junction left unmatched. This CDR3 contains 18 residues. Germline lookup yields CDR1 SGHAT and CDR2 FQNNGV. General observations from the study: CMV serostatus was the only recorded immune exposure for donors. Later on, analysis showed that most CMV-associated TCR beta chains appeared to be HLA-restricted. A few CMV-associated chains proved CMV antigen-specific in vitro. Several top significant clusters appeared, in a later analysis, to be linked to common viral pathogens.

A note on this clone: The antigen is undetermined.

The receptor comes from a woman in her 70s in good health and CMV-seropositive. This chain links TRBV11-2 with TRBJ2-1; TRBD2 matches at 15 bases. Sequencing was performed on PBMCs. CDR3 DNA: TGTGCCAGCAGCTTAACGGGACTAGCGGGGGGTGTCTACAATGAGCAGTTCTTC. Translation: CASSLTGLAGGVYNEQFF.